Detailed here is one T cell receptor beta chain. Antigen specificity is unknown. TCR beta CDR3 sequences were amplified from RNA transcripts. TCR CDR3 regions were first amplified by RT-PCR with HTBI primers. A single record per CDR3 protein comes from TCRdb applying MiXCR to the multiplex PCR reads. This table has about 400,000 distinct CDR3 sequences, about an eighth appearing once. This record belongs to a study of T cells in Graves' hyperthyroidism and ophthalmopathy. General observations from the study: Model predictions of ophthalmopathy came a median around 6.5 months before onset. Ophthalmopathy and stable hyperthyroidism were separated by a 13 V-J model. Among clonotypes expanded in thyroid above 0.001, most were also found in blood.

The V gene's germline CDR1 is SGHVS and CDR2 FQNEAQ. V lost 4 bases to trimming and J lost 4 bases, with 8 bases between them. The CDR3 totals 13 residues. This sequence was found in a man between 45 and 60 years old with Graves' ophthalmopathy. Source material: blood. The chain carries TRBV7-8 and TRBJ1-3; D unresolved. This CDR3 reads CASSSLAGNTIYF. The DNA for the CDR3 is TGTGCCAGCAGCTCCCTAGCCGGAAACACCATATATTTT. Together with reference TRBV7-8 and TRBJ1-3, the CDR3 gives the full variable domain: GAGVSQSPRYKVAKRGQDVALRCDPISGHVSLFWYQQALGQGPEFLTYFQNEAQLDKSGLPSDRFFAERPEGSVSTLKIQRTQQEDSAVYLCASSSLAGNTIYFGEGSWLTVV.